The 15 T cell receptor beta chains below were found in one sample sequenced in a study of blood T cells in healthy people across ages. For the second PCR, which ran for about 7 to 11 cycles, a sample-barcoded 5' primer and a J-beta primer mix were used. TCRdb used MiXCR to reprocess the 5' RACE reads, holding one entry per CDR3 protein. The sample consists of approximately 700,000 distinct CDR3 sequences, approximately 30% of them appearing once. Material: blood. These TCRs come from an elderly woman in good health.

This clonotype was seen many times. The chain combines TRBV21-1 with TRBJ1-2. TRBV21-1 is an annotated pseudogene. This CDR3 comprises 17 residues. In DNA, the CDR3 is TGTGCCAGCAGCGCTAGGTGGTCGGCAGGGTCGAACTATGGCTACACCTTC. Translation: CASSARWSAGSNYGYTF.

The sample holds one count of this clonotype. A much larger clone differs from this one at a single base, so this may be a read error. The V call is TRBV15, the J call TRBJ2-2; D tentatively fits TRBD1 or TRBD2 (5 bases each). The germline CDR1 and CDR2 sequences are LNHNV and YYDKDF (reference sequence). This CDR3 is 13 amino acids long. CDR3 bases: TGTGCCGCCAGCAGAGGGGCAACCGGGGAGCTGTTTTTT. Its translation is CAASRGATGELFF.

This clonotype was counted ten times or more. The chain has TRBV9 and TRBJ1-2; possibly TRBD1 for D (6 bases). The CDR3 runs 16 residues. V dropped 4 bases and J dropped 7 bases, with 23 bases sitting between them. Per the germline V gene, CDR1 is SGDLS and CDR2 is YYNGEE. The chain's CDR3 is CASSKGGAGLSGGYTF. As DNA, the CDR3 is TGTGCCAGCAGCAAAGGGGGGGCGGGTTTATCTGGTGGCTACACCTTC.

Details on this clonotype: Since a much larger clone is just one base distant, this may be a read error. The rearrangement uses TRBV6-5 and TRBJ2-5; D may be TRBD2 (5 bases). Germline V CDR1 and CDR2: MNHEY, SVGAGI. This CDR3 comprises 16 residues. V was clipped by 0 bases and J by 11 bases, with 22 bases between them. DNA of the CDR3: TGTGCCAGCAGTTACTCCGATTACGTCGAAAAAGGGAGACAGTACTTC. Protein: CASSYSDYVEKGRQYF.

The chain links TRBV11-1 to TRBJ2-5; weak D call: TRBD1 (6 bases). Germline CDR1 reads SGHAT; CDR2 reads FQDESV (reference sequence). This CDR3 has 13 residues. V lost 3 bases, J lost 11 bases, and 16 bases lay in between. CDR3 in amino acids: CASSFGDNGEQYF. CDR3 coding DNA: TGTGCCAGCAGCTTTGGGGACAATGGAGAGCAGTACTTC.

Turning to this clonotype: Being one base from a much bigger clone, this may be a read error. The rearrangement joins TRBV12-3 or TRBV12-4 to TRBJ2-7, with 9 bases that match TRBD1. CDR3 length equals 13 residues. The CDR3 nucleotides read TGTGCCAGCAGTCCACAGGGGGCCCACGAGCAGGACTTC. Residues: CASSPQGAHEQDF.

This clonotype was seen once. The junction departs from germline at one end; a sequencing error may be responsible. The J gene is TRBJ2-1, the V gene TRBV2; 9 bases agree with TRBD1. The CDR3 is 14 residues long. Germline V gene sequence: CDR1 SNHLY, CDR2 FYNNEI. The CDR3 loop is CAGGRGTGMNEQFF. CDR3 sequence (DNA): TGTGCCGGCGGACGGGGGACAGGGATGAATGAGCAATTCTTC.

This clonotype was seen at least ten times. This clone may be a read error of a much larger clone one base away. V usage is TRBV9 and J usage is TRBJ2-3; TRBD2 is a possible D gene (5 bases). Deletions cut 0 bases from V and 0 bases from J, with 5 bases between. CDR1 SGDLS and CDR2 YYNGEE come from the germline V gene. This CDR3 comprises 14 residues. CDR3 amino acids: CASSVAGSTDTQYF. The CDR3 DNA reads as TGTGCCAGCAGCGTAGCGGGGAGCACAGATACGCAGTATTTT.

The chain joins TRBV7-8 to TRBJ2-2, with TRBD1 matching 7 bases. Losses at the gene ends were 5 bases for V and 5 bases for J; bases not matched to a gene: 5. This CDR3 has 14 amino acids. In germline, CDR1 is SGHVS, CDR2 FQNEAQ. CDR3 coding DNA: TGTGCCAGCAGCCCGACGACAGGGACCGGGGAGCTGTTTTTT. Protein product: CASSPTTGTGELFF.

This clonotype was recorded only once. This could be a read error, since a much larger clone is one nucleotide away. V and J are TRBV30 and TRBJ2-3; D uncertain. The germline V and J ends were trimmed by 0 bases and 7 bases, with 11 bases remaining between them. The length of the CDR3 is 13 residues. Germline CDR1 reads GTSNPN; CDR2 reads SVGIG (reference sequence). This CDR3 reads CAWSVLNRNTQYF. In nucleotides, the CDR3 is TGTGCCTGGAGTGTCCTCAACCGGAATACGCAGTATTTT.

There are a few counts of this clonotype. The chain uses TRBV28 and TRBJ2-5, with D maybe TRBD1 (5 bases). Judging by the DNA end, TRBJ2-1 fits better; the J call may be wrong. The germline gives CDR1 MDHEN, CDR2 SYDVKM. The CDR3 has 15 amino acids. The CDR3 is CASSFATVGQETQFF. The DNA of the CDR3 is TGTGCCAGCAGTTTCGCGACGGTGGGGCAAGAGACCCAGTTCTTC.

The chain has TRBV20-1 and TRBJ2-2; D ambiguous. Germline-derived CDR1 and CDR2 are DFQATT and SNEGSKA (reference sequence). With 1 base removed from V and 0 bases from J, the gap between germline ends came to 9 bases. CDR3 size: 15 residues. CDR3 sequence (DNA): TGCAGTGCTAGAGGAGGACGTACGAACACCGGGGAGCTGTTTTTT. Encoded protein: CSARGGRTNTGELFF.

As concerns this clonotype: A much more abundant neighbour one base away suggests this may be a read error. V usage is TRBV5-1 and J usage is TRBJ2-7, with D maybe TRBD1 (6 bases). Trimming stripped 3 bases from V and 4 bases from J, with 14 bases between. In germline, CDR1 is SGHRS, CDR2 YFSETQ. This CDR3 comprises 14 residues. The CDR3 protein is CASSWGHGRYEQYF. The CDR3 DNA follows: TGCGCCAGCAGCTGGGGACACGGAAGATACGAGCAGTACTTC.

The table lists this clonotype with many counts. This sequence joins TRBV3-1 and TRBJ1-6; 9 bases are shared with TRBD1. CDR3 length: 15 amino acids. V shed 3 bases and J 6 bases; nucleotides not matched to a gene: 3. Germline-derived CDR1 and CDR2 are LGHDT and YNNKEL (reference sequence). CDR3 loop: CASSQPGQGNSPLHF. The CDR3 coding sequence is TGTGCCAGCAGCCAGCCGGGACAGGGTAATTCACCCCTCCACTTT.

This clonotype has a count of ten or more. The chain has TRBV5-5 and TRBJ2-7; perhaps D is TRBD1 or TRBD2 (5 bases each). The CDR3 is made up of 15 amino acids. Trimming left V 5 bases short and J 2 bases short, with 17 bases between. CDR1 is SGHKS, CDR2 YYEKEE, per germline (reference sequence). The CDR3 region has the DNA TGTGCCAGCAGTTTTATCCGGGACGCAGCCTACGAGCAGTACTTC. Its protein is CASSFIRDAAYEQYF.